The 9 T cell receptor beta chains below were found in one sample sequenced in a study of blood T cell repertoires in COVID-19. Only in-frame clones appear in the TCRdb table, and some are missing; sequencing was by immunoSEQ multiplex PCR. This table holds under 250,000 clones, 70% to 90% found once. Sequencing input: peripheral blood. The receptors were sampled from a woman in her seventies with COVID-19, enrolled during active disease.

The chain combines TRBV5-1 with TRBJ2-2; TRBD2 aligns across 7 bases. The length of the CDR3 is 14 residues. Germline V gene data show CDR1 as SGHRS and CDR2 as YFSETQ. J lost 8 bases, V lost 2 bases, and 6 bases had no gene match. The CDR3 coding sequence is TGCGCCAGCAGCTTTAGGCTAGCGGATGGGGAGCTGTTTTTT. This encodes CASSFRLADGELFF.

CDR3 coding DNA: TGTGCCAGTAACCCGGACAGGGGTAATGAAAAACTGTTTTTT. Protein product: CASNPDRGNEKLFF. This chain joins TRBV19 and TRBJ1-4; the match to TRBD1 covers 9 bases. The junction had 4 bases not matched to a gene; V was cut back by 7 bases and J by 4 bases. The V gene's germline CDR1 is LNHDA and CDR2 SQIVND (reference sequence). The CDR3 has 14 residues.

The table lists this clone with a few counts. The chain links TRBV7-3 to TRBJ2-1, with 8 bases aligning to TRBD2. Germline assignment: CDR1 SGHTA and CDR2 FQGTGA. CDR3 length: 14 residues. The junction had 4 bases not matched to a gene; V was cut back by 5 bases and J by 4 bases. The CDR3 loop is CASSLAGNYNEQFF. DNA for the CDR3: TGTGCCAGCAGCCTAGCGGGCAATTACAATGAGCAGTTCTTC.

This clone was detected only a few times. The V call is TRBV5-1, the J call TRBJ2-1; D might be TRBD2 (5 bases). Trimming cost V 1 base and J 4 bases, with 15 bases left between them. Germline values: CDR1 SGHRS, CDR2 YFSETQ. The length of the CDR3 is 16 residues. The CDR3 coding sequence is TGCGCCAGCAGCTTGAGGTCCCCGTCGGGGTACAATGAGCAGTTCTTC. Its protein product is CASSLRSPSGYNEQFF.

This clone was picked up one time. The chain is built from TRBV5-1 and TRBJ1-1; 10 positions match TRBD1. The V segment lost 4 bases and the J segment 1 base; nucleotides outside the gene matches: 13. Germline values: CDR1 SGHRS, CDR2 YFSETQ. The CDR3 spans 18 residues. CDR3 sequence reads: CASSPGTGDKFGNTEAFF. In DNA, the CDR3 is TGCGCCAGCAGCCCGGGGACAGGGGACAAGTTCGGGAACACTGAAGCTTTCTTT.

This chain uses TRBV7-8 with TRBJ2-7; possible D gene TRBD1, 5 bases. CDR1 SGHVS and CDR2 FQNEAQ come from the germline V gene. V was trimmed by 5 bases and J by 2 bases, leaving 13 bases between them. This CDR3 contains 14 residues. The CDR3 protein is CASSPQGVPYEQYF. For the CDR3, the DNA is TGTGCCAGCAGCCCGCAAGGGGTTCCCTACGAGCAGTACTTC.

The rearrangement joins TRBV6-6 to TRBJ2-7, with 11 nucleotides matching TRBD2. Trimming took 5 bases from V and 2 from J; bases not matched to a gene: 8. The CDR3 contains 16 residues. Germline CDR1 MNHNY, CDR2 SVGAGI (reference sequence). CDR3 coding DNA: TGTGCCAGCAGTCGACTAGCGGGGTTTTTAGCCTACGAGCAGTACTTC. Amino acid sequence: CASSRLAGFLAYEQYF.

CDR3 region: CASSYASGSFRGSTDTQYF. In nucleotides, the CDR3 is TGTGCCAGCAGTTATGCGAGCGGGAGCTTCAGGGGTAGCACAGATACGCAGTATTTT. The chain employs TRBV6-2 or TRBV6-3 and TRBJ2-3; 8 positions agree with TRBD2. Germline V gene sequence: CDR1 MNHEY, CDR2 SVGEGT. The CDR3 covers 19 residues. V lost 3 bases and J lost 0; bases outside the gene matches: 14.

The chain is built from TRBV6-2 or TRBV6-3 and TRBJ1-2; 7 bases match TRBD1. Germline-derived CDR1 and CDR2 are MNHEY and SVGEGT. This CDR3 region has 14 residues. Trimming removed 2 bases from V and 3 bases from J; junction bases left unmatched: 3. The CDR3 reads CASSYRGRYYGYTF. CDR3 coding DNA: TGTGCCAGCAGTTACAGGGGGCGTTACTATGGCTACACCTTC.